The 18 T cell receptor beta chains in this list originate from one sample, sequenced in a study. From the RT-PCR reads, TCRdb called clonotypes with MiXCR, one entry per CDR3 protein. This sample carries 550,000 to 750,000 distinct CDR3 sequences, 14% of them seen once, and the ten largest clones take 3.6%. Sequences were obtained from memory CD4+ T cells from blood. The receptors shown here come from a female donor in good health, serving as a healthy control.

V usage is TRBV30 and J usage is TRBJ2-1; 9 nucleotides align to TRBD2. The trim removed 4 bases at V and 10 bases at J, leaving 14 bases unmatched. Germline CDR1 reads GTSNPN; CDR2 reads SVGIG (reference sequence). The CDR3 extends over 15 amino acids. The CDR3 here is CAWTTLAGSLGEQFF. The CDR3 DNA sequence: TGTGCCTGGACCACGCTAGCGGGATCTCTCGGGGAGCAGTTCTTC.

This chain links TRBV20-1 with TRBJ2-7; D call uncertain. The V gene lost 7 bases and the J gene lost 4 bases, with 11 bases spanning the gap. The CDR3 runs to 11 residues. Germline assignment: CDR1 DFQATT and CDR2 SNEGSKA (reference sequence). In DNA form, the CDR3 reads TGCAGTGTCCAGCGAGCGTACGAGCAGTACTTC. Residues: CSVQRAYEQYF.

V and J are TRBV12-3 or TRBV12-4 and TRBJ1-1, with unresolved D. The CDR3 totals 12 residues. Trimming removed 3 bases from V and 11 bases from J, with 13 bases in between. CDR3 residues: CASSFYLDGAFF. CDR3 DNA sequence: TGTGCCAGCAGTTTTTATCTCGACGGCGCTTTCTTT.

The sample holds a few counts of this clonotype. The chain carries TRBV6-6 and TRBJ2-3; D is possibly TRBD1 (6 bases). CDR3 length equals 14 residues. Trimming left V 0 bases short and J 6 bases short, with 10 bases between. Germline-derived CDR1 and CDR2 are MNHNY and SVGAGI (reference sequence). The CDR3 here is CASSYSSRGDTQYF. The CDR3 bases are TGTGCCAGCAGTTACTCGAGTAGGGGGGATACGCAGTATTTT.

This chain links TRBV18 with TRBJ2-3; D is undetermined. V was cut by 8 bases and J by 1 base, with 13 bases left in between. The CDR3 spans 14 residues. Germline V gives CDR1 KGHSH, CDR2 LQKENI. CDR3 sequence reads: CASTDQRGTDTQYF. Here the CDR3 DNA reads TGTGCCAGCACCGACCAGAGAGGCACAGATACGCAGTATTTT.

This clonotype was observed a few times. The V gene is TRBV20-1, the J gene TRBJ1-5; D may be TRBD1 (6 bases). V gave up 5 bases and J gave up 3 bases, with 11 bases separating them. The CDR3 contains 13 residues. CDR1 is DFQATT and CDR2 is SNEGSKA in the germline V gene (reference sequence). The CDR3 here is CSAAGQPNQPQHF. The CDR3 DNA is TGCAGTGCTGCCGGACAGCCCAATCAGCCCCAGCATTTT.

This chain connects TRBV5-5 to TRBJ1-2; D not resolved. The CDR3 is 16 amino acids. V lost 0 bases, J lost 5 bases, and 17 bases lay in between. Germline CDR1 reads SGHKS; CDR2 reads YYEKEE (reference sequence). The CDR3, as DNA: TGTGCCAGCAGCTTGGACTTTGGACGGTCCCTATATGGCTACACCTTC. This codes for CASSLDFGRSLYGYTF.

The CDR3 nucleotides are TGTGCCAGCAGCCAAGCCCGGACAGGATCCTATGGCTACACCTTC. Translating it yields CASSQARTGSYGYTF. The V call is TRBV3-1, the J call TRBJ1-2; 7 bases are a match to TRBD1. The germline gives CDR1 LGHDT, CDR2 YNNKEL (reference sequence). CDR3 length: 15 amino acids. V dropped 1 base and J dropped 4; count of bases not matched to a gene: 6. The full variable domain, rest sourced from reference TRBV3-1 and TRBJ1-2, is DTAVSQTPKYLVTQMGNDKSIKCEQNLGHDTMYWYKQDSKKFLKIMFSYNNKELIINETVPNRFSPKSPDKAHLNLHINSLELGDSAVYFCASSQARTGSYGYTFGSGTRLTVV.

A few counts support this clonotype. The chain recombines TRBV6-5 with TRBJ2-3; TRBD2 is a possible D gene (7 bases). Germline values: CDR1 MNHEY, CDR2 SVGAGI. This CDR3 comprises 15 residues. The V and J ends lost 6 bases and 3 bases respectively, with 16 bases between them. CDR3 nucleotide sequence: TGTGCCAGCAGCTTAAGGGGGGGTACTACAGATACGCAGTATTTT. Its translation: CASSLRGGTTDTQYF.

The chain employs TRBV20-1 and TRBJ2-7; D could derive from TRBD1 or TRBD2 (6 bases each). The CDR3 has 13 amino acids. Trimming pared 6 bases from V and 4 bases from J, leaving 16 bases between. In germline, CDR1 is DFQATT, CDR2 SNEGSKA (reference sequence). The CDR3 loop is CSASRGAKYEQYF. The CDR3 DNA follows: TGCAGTGCCAGTAGGGGGGCGAAGTACGAGCAGTACTTC.

This clonotype has a handful of counts. The rearrangement links TRBV2 to TRBJ2-3; D is undetermined. CDR3 length equals 14 residues. Germline CDR1 SNHLY, CDR2 FYNNEI. V lost 7 bases to trimming and J lost 5 bases, with 16 bases between them. CDR3 sequence: CASTMRSTGDTQYF. CDR3 in DNA: TGTGCCAGCACCATGAGGTCGACTGGAGATACGCAGTATTTT.

In this sample, this clonotype turned up a few times. V is TRBV9 and J is TRBJ1-1; D gene ambiguous. Per germline, CDR1 SGDLS and CDR2 YYNGEE. The CDR3 is 14 amino acids. V lost 3 bases, J lost 1 base, and 10 bases lay in between. The chain's CDR3 is CASSEGGWNTEAFF. CDR3 sequence (DNA): TGTGCCAGCAGCGAGGGAGGATGGAACACTGAAGCTTTCTTT.

In its sample, this clonotype was seen a few times. V and J are TRBV5-1 and TRBJ2-7; 9 positions agree with TRBD2. Germline V CDR1 and CDR2: SGHRS, YFSETQ. CDR3 length: 14 residues. V gave up 2 bases and J gave up 7 bases; unmatched junction bases: 7. The CDR3 loop is CASSFNSGREEQYF. The CDR3 bases are TGCGCCAGCAGCTTCAATAGCGGGAGAGAGGAGCAGTACTTC.

V gene TRBV12-3 or TRBV12-4 combines with J gene TRBJ1-4; perhaps TRBD1 as D (5 bases). V gave up 6 bases and J gave up 5 bases, with 13 bases separating them. The CDR3 is 14 residues long. As DNA, the CDR3 is TGTGCCAGCAGCTTCCTAGGGGACAATGAAAAACTGTTTTTT. Protein: CASSFLGDNEKLFF.

There are a few counts of this clonotype. V usage is TRBV20-1 and J usage is TRBJ2-1; TRBD2 aligns across 10 bases. After removal of 2 bases from V and 1 base from J, the junction contained 2 bases not matched to a gene. Germline values: CDR1 DFQATT, CDR2 SNEGSKA (reference sequence). The CDR3 runs 15 residues. The CDR3 DNA is TGCAGTGCTAGACCTAGCGGGAGATCCTACAATGAGCAGTTCTTC. As protein: CSARPSGRSYNEQFF.

This chain links TRBV5-6 with TRBJ1-5; 7 nucleotides align to TRBD1. The CDR3 loop spans 18 amino acids. After removal of 6 bases from V and 0 bases from J, the junction contained 15 bases not matched to a gene. Looked up from germline, CDR1 is SGHDT and CDR2 is YYEEEE. CDR3 in amino acids: CASITNFGTALSNQPQHF. The DNA for the CDR3 is TGTGCCAGCATCACTAACTTCGGGACAGCCCTTAGCAATCAGCCCCAGCATTTT.

This clonotype came up many times. The chain combines TRBV12-3 or TRBV12-4 with TRBJ2-7; D possibly matches TRBD1 or TRBD2 (5 bases each). V was shortened by 0 bases and J by 9 bases, with 15 bases between the two germline ends. The CDR3 runs to 14 residues. In DNA, the CDR3 is TGTGCCAGCAGTTTAGCGTCGGGGCGTATCGGGCAGTACTTC. This sequence encodes CASSLASGRIGQYF.

The J gene is TRBJ1-5, the V gene TRBV20-1; TRBD1 is a possible D gene (6 bases). Trimming removed 6 bases from V and 2 bases from J, with 17 bases in between. CDR3 length: 15 residues. Germline lookup yields CDR1 DFQATT and CDR2 SNEGSKA (reference sequence). CDR3 sequence (DNA): TGCAGTGCAAATAGACAGGCGGGTGGCAATCAGCCCCAGCATTTT. Residues: CSANRQAGGNQPQHF.